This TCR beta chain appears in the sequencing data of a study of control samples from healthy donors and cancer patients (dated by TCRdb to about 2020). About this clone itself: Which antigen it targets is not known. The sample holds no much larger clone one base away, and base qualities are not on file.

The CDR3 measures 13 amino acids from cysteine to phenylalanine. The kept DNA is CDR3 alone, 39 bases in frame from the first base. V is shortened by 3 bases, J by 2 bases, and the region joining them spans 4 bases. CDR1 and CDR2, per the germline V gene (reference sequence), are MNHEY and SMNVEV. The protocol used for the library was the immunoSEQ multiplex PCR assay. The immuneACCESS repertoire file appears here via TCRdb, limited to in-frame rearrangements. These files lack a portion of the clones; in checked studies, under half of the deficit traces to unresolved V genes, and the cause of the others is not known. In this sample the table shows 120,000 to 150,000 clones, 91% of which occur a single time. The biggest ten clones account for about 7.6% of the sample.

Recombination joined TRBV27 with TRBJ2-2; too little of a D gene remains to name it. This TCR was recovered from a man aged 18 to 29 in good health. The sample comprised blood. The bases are TGTGCCAGCAGTTTTTCAAACACCGGGGAGCTGTTTTTT. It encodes CASSFSNTGELFF.